This T cell receptor beta chain was sequenced for a study of cytomegalovirus exposure and HLA in healthy donors. Looking at the study overall: The study's early data release held around 85 million unique TCRs from HLA-typed donors.

Germline V gene data show CDR1 as SGHRS and CDR2 as YFSETQ. The CDR3 length is 14 residues. Trimming shortened V by 4 bases and J by 2 bases, and 12 bases separated the two germline ends. A note on this clone: Antigen specificity is unknown.

PCR involved 60 Vbeta and 13 Jbeta primers. The repertoire was sequenced with immunoSEQ multiplex PCR; TCRdb's copy has only in-frame clones and lacks some. The sample has some 150,000 clones, about 80% seen once. Points from the study as a whole: Donors were assumed by presence/absence analyses to have roughly uniform sequencing depth.

Sample: PBMCs. The receptor was derived from a young man in good health and CMV-seronegative. The chain carries TRBV5-1 and TRBJ1-1; D is possibly TRBD1 (6 bases). CDR3 sequence reads: CASSTRTANTEAFF. The CDR3, as DNA: TGCGCCAGCAGCACCCGGACAGCAAACACTGAAGCTTTCTTT. Complete variable domain (other parts from reference TRBV5-1 and TRBJ1-1): KAGVTQTPRYLIKTRGQQVTLSCSPISGHRSVSWYQQTPGQGLQFLFEYFSETQRNKGNFPGRFSGRQFSNSRSEMNVSTLELGDSALYLCASSTRTANTEAFFGQGTRLTVV.